The clone carrying this T cell receptor beta chain was observed a handful of times. Its antigen is not known. An end of the junction does not agree with germline; a read error may underlie this. The data were obtained in a study of blood T cells in healthy people across ages. Points from the study as a whole: Long-lived donors carried more naive CD4+ cells and greater diversity than aged donors.

A second PCR, run for roughly 7 to 11 cycles, used a sample-barcoded 5' primer plus a J-beta primer mix. Tagging of each cDNA molecule was performed by a template-switch adaptor with 12 random nucleotides. MiXCR, run by TCRdb on the 5' RACE reads, gives a single entry per CDR3 protein. The table lists hundreds of thousands of distinct CDR3 sequences, nearly 60% of them singletons. The germline V gene has CDR1 SGHAT and CDR2 FQNNGV. The CDR3 covers 16 residues. Isolating PBMCs gave at least 6 million of these cells per sample. The clonotype was recovered from a man younger than 45 in good health. The chain recombines TRBV11-2 with TRBJ2-3; D is possibly TRBD1 (6 bases). Sample: blood. The CDR3, as DNA: TGTGCCAGTAGCTTAGATCTAGGACAGTACACAGATACGCAGTATTTT. Its protein product is CASSLDLGQYTDTQYF.